A selection of T cell receptor beta chains follows, all from one sample in a study of blood T cell repertoires in COVID-19. The data were produced by immunoSEQ multiplex PCR, yet TCRdb's version contains in-frame clones alone and is incomplete. The table lists 87,000 or so clones, roughly 86% of them singletons. Sequencing was done on a sample of peripheral blood. These receptors were obtained from a man aged 35-49 years with acute or convalescent COVID-19. Each CDR3 is given without its conserved first and last residue. Clone size is shown for a subset of rows, as once, few, many or a class of expanded clone.

V gene,clone size,CDR3 protein
TRBV5-6,once,ASNKVGSRQETQY
TRBV27,-,ASSEDWSGNTIY
TRBV7-2,-,ASSLDSGGRTDTQY
TRBV25-1,once,ASSEFMGGRETQY
TRBV5-8,-,ASSLRGSPSAGNTIY
TRBV10-1,-,ASSHTTGMLYEQY
TRBV7-2,-,ASSFRDREVASDGYT
TRBV19,-,ASSVRTGHGYT
TRBV4-1,-,ASSQVASGEQF
TRBV11-3,-,ASSLASSYNEQF
TRBV4-1,-,ASSQAPQGREQF
TRBV10-2,few,ASSERRIGSGNTIY
TRBV6-1,-,ASSSSTGFTEAF
TRBV30,-,AWENRGNSPLH
TRBV7-2,-,ASSSALGGVLGNTIY